The 24 T cell receptor beta chains below come from one sample, sequenced in a study of T cell responses to AZD1222 COVID-19 vaccine. TCRdb keeps only in-frame clones here, not all; method: immunoSEQ multiplex PCR. Of about 100,000 clones in the sample, 90% were seen once. The sample in question was peripheral blood, obtained on day 0 of AZD1222 vaccination. The receptors here all came from an adult in good health.

The rearrangement uses TRBV18 and TRBJ1-4, with 7 bases aligning to TRBD1. The CDR3 consists of 15 residues. CDR1 and CDR2 from the germline V gene are KGHSH and LQKENI. Unmatched junction bases numbered 7, after V lost 3 bases and J lost 6 bases. CDR3 sequence: CASSPSGGRYEKLFF. The CDR3 DNA is TGTGCCAGCTCACCGTCAGGGGGGCGATATGAAAAACTGTTTTTT.

The genes are TRBV2 and TRBJ1-3; D is possibly TRBD1 (6 bases). CDR1 and CDR2 (germline): SNHLY, FYNNEI. The CDR3 sequence is 18 residues long. Trimming cost V 2 bases and J 4 bases, with 21 bases left between them. The CDR3 DNA reads as TGTGCCAGCAGTGAACCTTTCTCAGGGGAAAGTGTGGGAAACACCATATATTTT. It encodes CASSEPFSGESVGNTIYF.

The V and J genes are TRBV5-6 and TRBJ2-5, with D perhaps assigned TRBD1 or TRBD2 (6 bases each). Germline V gives CDR1 SGHDT, CDR2 YYEEEE. V lost 3 bases and J 4 bases, leaving 19 bases between the germline ends. The CDR3 sequence is 16 residues long. The CDR3 reads CASSWGAPTGVETQYF. As DNA, the CDR3 is TGTGCCAGCAGCTGGGGGGCCCCGACGGGGGTAGAGACCCAGTACTTC.

This sequence joins TRBV3-1 (or the pseudogene TRBV3-2) and TRBJ1-5; D is unclear. Per germline, CDR1 LGHDT and CDR2 YNNKEL (reference sequence). Trimming left V 0 bases short and J 0 bases short, with 6 bases between. This CDR3 is built from 15 residues. This chain's CDR3 is CASSQDTNSNQPQHF. The DNA of the CDR3 is TGTGCCAGCAGCCAAGACACGAATAGCAATCAGCCCCAGCATTTT.

V is TRBV5-1 and J is TRBJ1-4, with D possibly TRBD1 on 5 matching bases. The CDR3 consists of 13 residues. Trimming cost V 4 bases and J 8 bases, with 12 bases left between them. Germline V gene lookup returns CDR1 SGHRS and CDR2 YFSETQ. In DNA form, the CDR3 reads TGCGCCAGCAGCGGGGGACTCCGAGAAAAACTGTTTTTT. Its protein is CASSGGLREKLFF.

This chain connects TRBV12-5 to TRBJ1-1; D unresolved. The V end lost 7 bases, the J end lost 0 bases, and 9 bases lay between the germline ends. CDR1 is LGHNT and CDR2 is FRNRAP in the germline V gene. The CDR3 has 13 residues. This CDR3 reads CASAGQLNTEAFF. The DNA for the CDR3 is TGTGCTAGTGCTGGGCAGTTGAACACTGAAGCTTTCTTT. Full variable domain (remainder filled in from reference TRBV12-5 and TRBJ1-1): DARVTQTPRHKVTEMGQEVTMRCQPILGHNTVFWYRQTMMQGLELLAYFRNRAPLDDSGMPKDRFSAEMPDATLATLKIQPSEPRDSAVYFCASAGQLNTEAFFGQGTRLTVV.

The V gene is TRBV6-1, the J gene TRBJ1-5; no firm D call. V dropped 2 bases and J dropped 7 bases, with 6 bases sitting between them. There are 12 residues in the CDR3. Germline CDR1 reads MNHNS; CDR2 reads SASEGT. For the CDR3, the DNA is TGTGCCAGCAGTGAAATTGGCCAGCCCCAGCATTTT. Translation: CASSEIGQPQHF.

This clone was detected only once. The chain combines TRBV18 with TRBJ1-3; 7 bases line up with TRBD1. Losses at the gene ends were 2 bases for V and 0 bases for J; bases not matched to a gene: 1. Germline V CDR1 and CDR2: KGHSH, LQKENI. The CDR3 is 15 residues long. The CDR3, as DNA: TGTGCCAGCTCACCAGGGACAGTCTCTGGAAACACCATATATTTT. It is translated as CASSPGTVSGNTIYF.

V gene TRBV14 combines with J gene TRBJ1-1; D gene unclear. V was pared by 1 base and J by 0 bases, with 9 bases between. The CDR3 is made up of 15 amino acids. CDR1 and CDR2 (germline): SGHDN, FVKESK. The CDR3 DNA follows: TGTGCCAGCAGCCAAGGTGGGAATATGAACACTGAAGCTTTCTTT. This translates into CASSQGGNMNTEAFF.

V is TRBV3-1 (or the pseudogene TRBV3-2) and J is TRBJ1-5, with D unresolved. This CDR3 has 14 amino acids. Trimming took 3 bases from V and 3 from J, leaving 9 bases between them. Germline V lookup: CDR1 LGHDT, CDR2 YNNKEL (reference sequence). CDR3 DNA sequence: TGTGCCAGCAGCCAGGGTCAGATCAATCAGCCCCAGCATTTT. It yields the protein CASSQGQINQPQHF.

This clone was seen only once. J is TRBJ1-1 and V is TRBV3-1 (or the pseudogene TRBV3-2); D remains ambiguous. V was pared by 1 base and J by 6 bases, with 9 bases between. The CDR3 is made up of 13 amino acids. In germline, CDR1 is LGHDT, CDR2 YNNKEL (reference sequence). The CDR3 DNA sequence: TGTGCCAGCAGCCAAGTCCTAAGGGCTGAAGCTTTCTTT. It specifies CASSQVLRAEAFF.

Only one count was recorded for this clone. This rearrangement joins TRBV3-1 (or the pseudogene TRBV3-2) to TRBJ1-1, with 8 bases matching TRBD1. This CDR3 has 13 residues. The ends lost 6 bases at V and 11 bases at J; junction bases unmatched: 11. CDR1 and CDR2 from the germline V gene are LGHDT and YNNKEL (reference sequence). The CDR3 sequence: CASSYGQGGRAFF. The CDR3 region has the DNA TGTGCCAGCAGTTACGGACAGGGAGGGAGGGCTTTCTTT.

The gene calls are TRBV5-1 and TRBJ1-1, with 8 bases aligning to TRBD1. The V gene's germline CDR1 is SGHRS and CDR2 YFSETQ. This CDR3 contains 13 residues. The DNA of the CDR3 is TGCGTCTCGACAGGGGCGGCGGACACTGAAGCTTTCTTT. The encoded protein is CVSTGAADTEAFF.

The chain is built from TRBV6-5 and TRBJ2-2; D gene uncertain. The CDR3 runs 13 residues. The germline V gene has CDR1 MNHEY and CDR2 SVGAGI. V lost 6 bases and J 3 bases, leaving 8 bases between the germline ends. The DNA of the CDR3 is TGTGCCAGCAGCCTCTTACACACCGGGGAGCTGTTTTTT. As protein: CASSLLHTGELFF.

About this clone itself: The same CDR3 also results from other DNA sequences found in this sample. The chain joins TRBV6-5 to TRBJ2-1; D call uncertain. V lost 0 bases and J lost 3, with 3 bases in between. This CDR3 comprises 13 residues. Per the germline V gene, CDR1 is MNHEY and CDR2 is SVGAGI. CDR3 sequence reads: CASSYSLYNEQFF. CDR3 sequence (DNA): TGTGCCAGCAGTTACTCGCTCTACAATGAGCAGTTCTTC.

The CDR3 loop reads CASSAVTGGKLFF. The CDR3 region has the DNA TGTGCCAGCAGCGCCGTGACAGGGGGAAAACTGTTTTTT. This chain connects TRBV6-5 to TRBJ1-4; 9 nucleotides match TRBD1. This CDR3 spans 13 amino acids. CDR1 and CDR2 from the germline V gene are MNHEY and SVGAGI. Trimming took 6 bases from V and 10 from J; bases not matched to a gene: 6.

This clone was counted once. The chain joins TRBV30 to TRBJ1-3; D unclear. CDR1 GTSNPN and CDR2 SVGIG come from the germline V gene (reference sequence). This CDR3 spans 16 amino acids. Trimming pared 1 base from V and 0 bases from J, leaving 13 bases between. CDR3 nucleotide sequence: TGTGCCTGGAGTGACACGATAGTGGCCTCTGGAAACACCATATATTTT. It yields the protein CAWSDTIVASGNTIYF. Combining the CDR3 with reference TRBV30 and TRBJ1-3 gives the whole variable domain SQTIHQWPATLVQPVGSPLSLECTVEGTSNPNLYWYRQAAGRGLQLLFYSVGIGQISSEVPQNLSASRPQDRQFILSSKKLLLSDSGFYLCAWSDTIVASGNTIYFGEGSWLTVV.

The CDR3 DNA reads TGCGCCAGCAGCTTACGGGGGGGCGAAAAACTGTTTTTT. This encodes CASSLRGGEKLFF. The chain has TRBV5-1 and TRBJ1-4; D possibly corresponds to TRBD1 (6 bases). The CDR3 length is 13 residues. CDR1 and CDR2 (germline): SGHRS, YFSETQ. V dropped 2 bases and J dropped 8 bases, with 10 bases sitting between them.

The chain joins TRBV27 to TRBJ2-1; D gene unclear. Trimming took 10 bases from V and 0 from J, leaving 19 bases between them. CDR3 length equals 16 residues. Germline CDR1 and CDR2: MNHEY and SMNVEV (reference sequence). This chain's CDR3 is CATYLGGLSSYNEQFF. The CDR3 bases are TGTGCCACCTACCTAGGCGGTCTGAGCTCCTACAATGAGCAGTTCTTC.

V is TRBV4-2 and J is TRBJ1-5; D is uncertain. The CDR3 sequence is 17 residues long. V dropped 2 bases and J dropped 4 bases, with 18 bases sitting between them. Germline V lookup: CDR1 LGHNA, CDR2 YNFKEQ. CDR3 sequence: CASSQFVASSGNQPQHF. CDR3 in DNA: TGTGCCAGCAGCCAATTCGTCGCGTCTTCGGGAAATCAGCCCCAGCATTTT.

The chain recombines TRBV7-6 with TRBJ1-6, with D unresolved. CDR1 SGHVS and CDR2 FNYEAQ come from the germline V gene. There are 16 residues in the CDR3. V was clipped by 1 base and J by 0 bases, with 7 bases between them. CDR3 sequence (DNA): TGTGCCAGCAGCTTAGAGGCTATCTCCTATAATTCACCCCTCCACTTT. This translates into CASSLEAISYNSPLHF.

This sequence joins TRBV27 and TRBJ2-7, with TRBD2 identical over 9 bases. The CDR3 extends over 18 amino acids. Trimming cost V 1 base and J 0 bases; bases outside gene matches: 10. Germline V gene lookup returns CDR1 MNHEY and CDR2 SMNVEV (reference sequence). The CDR3 sequence: CASSLYPPGGGVSYEQYF. CDR3 DNA: TGTGCCAGCAGTTTATATCCCCCCGGCGGGGGGGTCTCCTACGAGCAGTACTTC.

This chain links TRBV4-1 with TRBJ2-7; D is possibly TRBD1 (6 bases). The V end was cut by 4 bases, the J end by 6 bases, with 19 bases between. The germline gives CDR1 MGHRA, CDR2 YSYEKL. CDR3 length equals 15 residues. The CDR3 sequence is CASSLLGTSPGEQYF. The CDR3, as DNA: TGCGCCAGCAGCCTCCTCGGGACATCCCCTGGCGAGCAGTACTTC.

The gene calls are TRBV18 and TRBJ1-6; possibly TRBD1 for D (5 bases). The CDR3 totals 14 residues. The germline V and J ends were trimmed by 6 bases and 8 bases, with 14 bases remaining between them. Germline-derived CDR1 and CDR2 are KGHSH and LQKENI. CDR3 nucleotide sequence: TGTGCCAGCTCTGGGGGTATATCTGATTCACCCCTCCACTTT. Its protein is CASSGGISDSPLHF.